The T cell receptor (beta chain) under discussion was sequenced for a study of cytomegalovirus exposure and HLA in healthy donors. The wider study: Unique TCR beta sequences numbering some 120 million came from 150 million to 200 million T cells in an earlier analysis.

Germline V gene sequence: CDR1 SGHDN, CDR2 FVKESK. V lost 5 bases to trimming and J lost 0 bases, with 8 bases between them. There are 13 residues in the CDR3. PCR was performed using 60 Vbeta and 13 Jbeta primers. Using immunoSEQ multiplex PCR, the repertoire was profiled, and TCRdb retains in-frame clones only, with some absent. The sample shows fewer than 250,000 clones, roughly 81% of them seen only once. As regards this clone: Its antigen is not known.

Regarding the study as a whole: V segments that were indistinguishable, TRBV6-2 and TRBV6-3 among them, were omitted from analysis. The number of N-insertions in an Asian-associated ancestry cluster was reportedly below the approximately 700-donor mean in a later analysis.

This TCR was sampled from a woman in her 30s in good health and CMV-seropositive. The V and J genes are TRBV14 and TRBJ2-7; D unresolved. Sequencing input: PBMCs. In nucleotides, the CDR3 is TGTGCCAGCAGCGGGCCCCGCTCCTACGAGCAGTACTTC. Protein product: CASSGPRSYEQYF.